This T cell receptor (beta chain) is drawn from a study of shared clonotypes between healthy human individuals. Study-level background: Donor composition was a couple of women and a few men, aged 18 to 49. Regarding the study as a whole: All-four-donor shared clonotypes had higher generation probabilities than non-shared clonotypes did. Blood was the only sampled material, and tissue repertoires likely differ. Four donors shared approximately 5% of their naive CD4 clonotypes.

Trimming left V 3 bases short and J 0 bases short, with 17 bases between. The length of the CDR3 is 17 residues. The germline CDR1 and CDR2 sequences are MGHRA and YSYEKL. TCRdb keeps only in-frame clones here, not all; method: immunoSEQ multiplex PCR. Of about 670,000 clones detected, 55% to 75% appear once; the ten largest clones hold approximately 1.8%. A word on this clone: The antigen is unknown.

The sequenced sample was memory CD4+ T cells sorted from blood. The subset: CD45RA-negative fraction. The sequence was collected from a woman aged 30 to 39 in good health. The chain links TRBV4-1 to TRBJ1-2; D is uncertain. CDR3 DNA: TGCGCCAGCAGCCAGGGAACCACCGTCCGAGCTAACTATGGCTACACCTTC. Protein sequence: CASSQGTTVRANYGYTF.